The clone carrying this TCR beta chain was detected only once. Antigen unknown. Starting from roughly 0.55 ug of total RNA, TCR libraries were made with linear amplification. TCRdb re-analysed the reads in MiXCR, keeping a single row per CDR3 protein. The sample has about 180,000 distinct CDR3 sequences, over 60% seen once. Germline CDR1 is LNHNV and CDR2 is YYDKDF (reference sequence). V dropped 3 bases and J dropped 1; count of bases not matched to a gene: 2. This CDR3 has 16 amino acids. The data were obtained in a study of healthy donors' naive CD4 and CD8 T cells. Overall study: Donors spanned ages 20-25, 40-50 and 60-70 years, half female. The study, taken as a whole, reports: Bias from naive T cell homeostatic proliferation was not addressed.

The chain employs TRBV15 and TRBJ2-6; 8 nucleotides match TRBD1. The sequence was obtained from a pool of human donors in good health; the sample pools cells from several healthy donors. The sequenced sample was naive CD4+ and CD8+ T cells sorted from blood, pooled from several donors. Here the CDR3 reads CATSSDRGSGANVLTF. The CDR3 DNA follows: TGTGCCACCAGCAGCGACAGGGGTTCTGGGGCCAACGTCCTGACTTTC.